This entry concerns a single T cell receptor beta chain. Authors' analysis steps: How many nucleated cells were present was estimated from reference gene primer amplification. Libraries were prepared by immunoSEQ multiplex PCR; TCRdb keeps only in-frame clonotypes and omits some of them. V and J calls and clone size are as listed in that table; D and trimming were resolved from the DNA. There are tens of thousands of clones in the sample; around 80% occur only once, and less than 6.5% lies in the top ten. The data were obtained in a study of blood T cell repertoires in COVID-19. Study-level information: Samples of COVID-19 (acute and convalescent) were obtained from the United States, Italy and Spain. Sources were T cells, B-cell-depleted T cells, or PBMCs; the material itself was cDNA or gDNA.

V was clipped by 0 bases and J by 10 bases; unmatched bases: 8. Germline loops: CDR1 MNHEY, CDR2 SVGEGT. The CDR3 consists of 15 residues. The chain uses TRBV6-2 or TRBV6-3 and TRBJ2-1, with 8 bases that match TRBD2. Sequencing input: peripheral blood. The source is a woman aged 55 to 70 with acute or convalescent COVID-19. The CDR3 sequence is CASSYSPGGAREQFF. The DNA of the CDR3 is TGTGCCAGCAGTTACTCCCCCGGGGGGGCCAGAGAGCAGTTCTTC.